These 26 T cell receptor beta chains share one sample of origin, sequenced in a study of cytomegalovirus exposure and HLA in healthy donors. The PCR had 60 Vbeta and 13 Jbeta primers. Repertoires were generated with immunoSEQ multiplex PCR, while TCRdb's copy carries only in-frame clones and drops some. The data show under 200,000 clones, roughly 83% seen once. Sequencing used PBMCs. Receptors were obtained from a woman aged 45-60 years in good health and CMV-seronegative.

The CDR3 coding sequence is TGTGCCAGCAGTCGGACATCTTTGGGTGAGCAGTTCTTC. This sequence encodes CASSRTSLGEQFF. This chain connects TRBV6-5 to TRBJ2-1, with a tentative D call TRBD1 (5 bases). From germline, CDR1 is MNHEY and CDR2 SVGAGI. Trimming cost V 5 bases and J 9 bases, with 14 bases left between them. The CDR3 is made up of 13 amino acids.

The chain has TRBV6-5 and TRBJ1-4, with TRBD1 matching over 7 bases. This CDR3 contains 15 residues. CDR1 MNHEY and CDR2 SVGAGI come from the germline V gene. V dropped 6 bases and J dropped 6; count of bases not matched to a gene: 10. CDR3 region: CASRPRQGRDEKLFF. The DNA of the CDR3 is TGTGCCAGCAGACCCCGACAGGGAAGAGATGAAAAACTGTTTTTT.

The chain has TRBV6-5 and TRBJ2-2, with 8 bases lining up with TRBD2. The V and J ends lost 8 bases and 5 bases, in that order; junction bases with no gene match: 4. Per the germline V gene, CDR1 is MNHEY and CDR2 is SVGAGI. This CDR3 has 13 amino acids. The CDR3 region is CASRTSLTGELFF. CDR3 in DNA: TGTGCCAGCCGGACTAGCTTGACCGGGGAGCTGTTTTTT.

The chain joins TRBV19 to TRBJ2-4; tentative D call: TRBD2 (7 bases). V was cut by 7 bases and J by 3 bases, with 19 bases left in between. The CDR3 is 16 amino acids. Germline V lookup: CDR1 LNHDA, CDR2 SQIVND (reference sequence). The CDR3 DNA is TGTGCCAGTACCGATAGGGGGGGAGAAGGCAAAAACATTCAGTACTTC. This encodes CASTDRGGEGKNIQYF.

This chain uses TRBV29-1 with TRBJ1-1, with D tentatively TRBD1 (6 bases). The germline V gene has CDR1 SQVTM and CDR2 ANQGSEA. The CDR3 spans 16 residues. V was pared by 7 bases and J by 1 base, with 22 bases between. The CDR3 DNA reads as TGCAGCGCCCGCCTAAACCGGGACACACCGAACACTGAAGCTTTCTTT. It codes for CSARLNRDTPNTEAFF.

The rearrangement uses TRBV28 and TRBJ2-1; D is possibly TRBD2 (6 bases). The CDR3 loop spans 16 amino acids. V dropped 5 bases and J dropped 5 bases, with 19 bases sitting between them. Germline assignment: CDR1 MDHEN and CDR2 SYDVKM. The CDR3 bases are TGTGCCAGCAGTCCCATGGGACTGGGCGGGAACAATGAGCAGTTCTTC. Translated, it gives CASSPMGLGGNNEQFF.

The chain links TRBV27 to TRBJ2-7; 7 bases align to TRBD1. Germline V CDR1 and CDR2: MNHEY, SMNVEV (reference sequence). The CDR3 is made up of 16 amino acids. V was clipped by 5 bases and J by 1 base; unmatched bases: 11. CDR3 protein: CASSARQGVGSYEQYF. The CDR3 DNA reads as TGTGCCAGCAGTGCCCGACAGGGCGTTGGGTCCTACGAGCAGTACTTC.

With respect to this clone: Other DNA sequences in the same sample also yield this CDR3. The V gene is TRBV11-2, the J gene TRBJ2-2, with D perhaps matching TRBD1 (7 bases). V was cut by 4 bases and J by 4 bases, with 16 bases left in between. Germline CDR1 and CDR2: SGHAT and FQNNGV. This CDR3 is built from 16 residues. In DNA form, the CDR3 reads TGTGCCAGCAGCTCGATCGGCCAGGGGGGCACCGGGGAGCTGTTTTTT. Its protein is CASSSIGQGGTGELFF.

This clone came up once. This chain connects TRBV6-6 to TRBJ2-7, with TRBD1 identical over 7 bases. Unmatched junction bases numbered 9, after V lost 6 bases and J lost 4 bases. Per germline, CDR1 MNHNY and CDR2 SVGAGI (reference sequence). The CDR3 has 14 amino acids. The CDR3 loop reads CASRWGTEKYEQYF. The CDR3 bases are TGTGCCAGCAGATGGGGGACAGAAAAATACGAGCAGTACTTC.

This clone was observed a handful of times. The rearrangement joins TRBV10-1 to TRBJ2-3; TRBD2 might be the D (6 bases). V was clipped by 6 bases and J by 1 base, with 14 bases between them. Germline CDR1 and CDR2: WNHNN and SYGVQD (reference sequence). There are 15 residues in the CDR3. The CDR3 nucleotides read TGCGCCAGCAGCGGGAGCGGAAGGGGCACAGATACGCAGTATTTT. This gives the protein CASSGSGRGTDTQYF.

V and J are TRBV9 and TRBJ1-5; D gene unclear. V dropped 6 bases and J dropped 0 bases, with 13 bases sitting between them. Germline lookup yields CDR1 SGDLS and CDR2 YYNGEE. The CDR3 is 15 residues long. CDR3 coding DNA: TGTGCCAGCAAATTTGGGCAGGTTAGCAATCAGCCCCAGCATTTT. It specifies CASKFGQVSNQPQHF.

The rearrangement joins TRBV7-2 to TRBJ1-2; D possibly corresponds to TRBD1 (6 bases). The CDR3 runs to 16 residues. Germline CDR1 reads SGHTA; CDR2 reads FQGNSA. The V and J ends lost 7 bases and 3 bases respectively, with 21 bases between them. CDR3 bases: TGTGCCAGCATCCCTCATCCGAGGGGGAGGGACTATGGCTACACCTTC. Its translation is CASIPHPRGRDYGYTF.

For the CDR3, the DNA is TGTGCCAGCAGCTTAGATTTTAGTGGTACAGGCCGTGGCACTGAAGCTTTCTTT. It specifies CASSLDFSGTGRGTEAFF. The chain carries TRBV7-2 and TRBJ1-1, with D perhaps TRBD1 (5 bases). CDR3 length equals 18 residues. Germline CDR1 is SGHTA and CDR2 is FQGNSA. Trimming pared 1 base from V and 4 bases from J, leaving 22 bases between.

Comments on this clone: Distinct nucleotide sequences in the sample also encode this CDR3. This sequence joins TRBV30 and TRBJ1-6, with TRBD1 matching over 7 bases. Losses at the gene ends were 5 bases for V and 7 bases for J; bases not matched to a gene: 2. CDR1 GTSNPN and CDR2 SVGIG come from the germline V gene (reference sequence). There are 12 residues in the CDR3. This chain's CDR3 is CAWGTDNSPLHF. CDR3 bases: TGTGCCTGGGGGACAGACAATTCACCCCTCCACTTT.

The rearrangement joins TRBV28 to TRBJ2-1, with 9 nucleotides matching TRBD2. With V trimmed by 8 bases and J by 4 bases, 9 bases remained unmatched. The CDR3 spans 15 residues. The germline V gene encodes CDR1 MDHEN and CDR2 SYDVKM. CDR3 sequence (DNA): TGTGCCAGCGGAATTGGGACTAGCCTTTACAATGAGCAGTTCTTC. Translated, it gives CASGIGTSLYNEQFF. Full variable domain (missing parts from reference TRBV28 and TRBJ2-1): DVKVTQSSRYLVKRTGEKVFLECVQDMDHENMFWYRQDPGLGLRLIYFSYDVKMKEKGDIPEGYSVSREKKERFSLILESASTNQTSMYLCASGIGTSLYNEQFFGPGTRLTVL.

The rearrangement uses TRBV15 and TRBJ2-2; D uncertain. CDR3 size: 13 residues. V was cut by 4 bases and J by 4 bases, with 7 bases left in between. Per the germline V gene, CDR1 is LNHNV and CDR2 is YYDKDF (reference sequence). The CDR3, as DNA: TGTGCCACCAGCACAAGCGTCACCGGGGAGCTGTTTTTT. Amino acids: CATSTSVTGELFF.

The CDR3 DNA is TGTGCCAGCAGCTCGGGACTAGCGGGAGATGAGCAGTTCTTC. Translation: CASSSGLAGDEQFF. This chain links TRBV11-3 with TRBJ2-1; 14 bases map to TRBD2. This CDR3 has 14 amino acids. CDR1 SGHNT and CDR2 YENEEA come from the germline V gene. After removal of 4 bases from V and 8 bases from J, the junction contained 1 base not matched to a gene.

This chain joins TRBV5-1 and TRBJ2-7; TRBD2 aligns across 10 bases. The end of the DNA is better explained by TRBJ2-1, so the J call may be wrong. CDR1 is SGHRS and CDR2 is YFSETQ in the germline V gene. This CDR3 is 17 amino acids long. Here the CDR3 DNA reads TGCGCCAGCAGCTCCCCCAGAGCGGGGGGGCTTTTCAATGAGCAGTTCTTC. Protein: CASSSPRAGGLFNEQFF.

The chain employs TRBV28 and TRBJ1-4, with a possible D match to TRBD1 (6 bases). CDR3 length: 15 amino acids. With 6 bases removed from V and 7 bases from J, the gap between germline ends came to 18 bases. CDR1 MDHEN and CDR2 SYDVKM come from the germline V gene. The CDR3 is CASSLYRERGEKLFF. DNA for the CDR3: TGTGCCAGCAGCCTCTACAGGGAGAGGGGTGAAAAACTGTTTTTT.

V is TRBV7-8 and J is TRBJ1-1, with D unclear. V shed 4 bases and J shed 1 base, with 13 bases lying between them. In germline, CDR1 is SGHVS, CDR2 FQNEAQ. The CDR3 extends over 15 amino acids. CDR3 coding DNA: TGTGCCAGCAGCTCTGAGGGAGCGGCGAACACTGAAGCTTTCTTT. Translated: CASSSEGAANTEAFF.

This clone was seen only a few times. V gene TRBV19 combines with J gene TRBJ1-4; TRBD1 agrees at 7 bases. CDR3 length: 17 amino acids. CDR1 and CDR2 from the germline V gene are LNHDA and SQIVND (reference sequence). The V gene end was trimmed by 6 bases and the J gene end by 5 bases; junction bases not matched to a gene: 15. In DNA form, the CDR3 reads TGTGCCAGTAGGGATCCGGGACAGCTCTCCCTCAATGAAAAACTGTTTTTT. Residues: CASRDPGQLSLNEKLFF.

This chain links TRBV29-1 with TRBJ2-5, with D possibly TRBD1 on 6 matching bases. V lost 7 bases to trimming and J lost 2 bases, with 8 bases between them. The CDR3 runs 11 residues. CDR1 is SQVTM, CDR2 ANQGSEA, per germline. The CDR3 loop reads CSGTVQETQYF. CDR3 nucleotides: TGCAGCGGGACAGTTCAAGAGACCCAGTACTTC.

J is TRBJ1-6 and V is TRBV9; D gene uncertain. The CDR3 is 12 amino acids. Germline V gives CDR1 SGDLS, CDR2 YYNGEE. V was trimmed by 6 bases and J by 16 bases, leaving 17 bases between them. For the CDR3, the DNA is TGTGCCAGCAACGGTGGCGAGGGTAGACTCCACTTT. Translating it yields CASNGGEGRLHF.

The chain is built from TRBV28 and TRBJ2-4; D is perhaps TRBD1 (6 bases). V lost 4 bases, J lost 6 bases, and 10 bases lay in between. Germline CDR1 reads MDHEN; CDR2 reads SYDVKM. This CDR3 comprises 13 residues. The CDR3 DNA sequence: TGTGCCAGCAGTTCGGACAGCCCAAACATTCAGTACTTC. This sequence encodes CASSSDSPNIQYF.

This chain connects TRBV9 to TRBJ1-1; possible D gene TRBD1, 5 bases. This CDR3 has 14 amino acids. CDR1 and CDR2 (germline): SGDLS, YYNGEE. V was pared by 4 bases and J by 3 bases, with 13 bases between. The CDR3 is CASSLQVEDTEAFF. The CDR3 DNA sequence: TGTGCCAGCAGCCTACAGGTTGAGGACACTGAAGCTTTCTTT.

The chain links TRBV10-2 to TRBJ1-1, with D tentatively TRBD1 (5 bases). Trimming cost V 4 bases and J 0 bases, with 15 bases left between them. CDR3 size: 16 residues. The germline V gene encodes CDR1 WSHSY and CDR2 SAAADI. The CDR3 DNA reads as TGCGCCAGCAGTGGGACAAAGATGATAATGAACACTGAAGCTTTCTTT. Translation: CASSGTKMIMNTEAFF.